Listed here are 9 T cell receptor beta chains from one sample, sequenced in a study of blood T cell repertoires in COVID-19. The repertoire was sequenced with immunoSEQ multiplex PCR; TCRdb's copy has only in-frame clones and lacks some. The sample holds 250,000 to 300,000 clones, 70% to 90% seen once. Sample: peripheral blood. These receptors all stem from a man aged 50 to 60 with active or convalescent COVID-19.

This chain joins TRBV27 and TRBJ2-1; the match to TRBD2 covers 8 bases. The germline CDR1 and CDR2 sequences are MNHEY and SMNVEV (reference sequence). The CDR3 covers 16 residues. V lost 6 bases and J lost 8; bases outside the gene matches: 15. The CDR3 nucleotides are TGTGCCAGCAGCCCGATGGGGGGACTAGGTCTTGATGAGCAGTTCTTC. Amino acid sequence: CASSPMGGLGLDEQFF.

V is TRBV4-3 and J is TRBJ1-4; D gene ambiguous. Germline values: CDR1 LGHNA, CDR2 YSLEER. This CDR3 is 16 amino acids long. The ends were cut back, 4 bases at V and 8 bases at J, with 20 bases in the middle. CDR3 sequence (DNA): TGCGCCAGCAGCCCGCGCGGGAGCGGGGTTCGAGAAAAACTGTTTTTT. Translation gives CASSPRGSGVREKLFF.

The gene calls are TRBV7-3 and TRBJ2-1, with D perhaps TRBD2 (6 bases). The CDR3 is 16 residues long. Trimming took 2 bases from V and 7 from J, leaving 18 bases between them. The germline CDR1 and CDR2 sequences are SGHTA and FQGTGA. CDR3 bases: TGTGCCAGCAGCTTAGTCGGAGGTGCGGGGTTAAATGAGCAGTTCTTC. This codes for CASSLVGGAGLNEQFF.

In its sample, this clone was seen a few times. The chain recombines TRBV7-3 with TRBJ1-1; unclear D gene. Germline V lookup: CDR1 SGHTA, CDR2 FQGTGA. Trimming took 1 base from V and 6 from J, leaving 12 bases between them. This CDR3 spans 14 amino acids. CDR3 sequence: CASSLNPGKSEAFF. The DNA for the CDR3 is TGTGCCAGCAGCTTAAATCCGGGAAAGTCTGAAGCTTTCTTT.

The CDR3 DNA reads as TGTGCCAGTAGTCCCCGGGGGGGCTCCTACGAGCAGTACTTC. Translating gives CASSPRGGSYEQYF. The chain combines TRBV19 with TRBJ2-7; 8 positions agree with TRBD2. Germline lookup yields CDR1 LNHDA and CDR2 SQIVND (reference sequence). The CDR3 contains 14 residues. V lost 5 bases and J lost 0; bases outside the gene matches: 3.

The chain carries TRBV5-5 and TRBJ2-4; TRBD1 agrees at 7 bases. CDR3 size: 14 residues. The V segment lost 3 bases and the J segment 8 bases; nucleotides outside the gene matches: 8. Germline loops: CDR1 SGHKS, CDR2 YYEKEE (reference sequence). The CDR3 is CASSSGNDRDIQYF. CDR3 DNA sequence: TGTGCCAGCAGCTCGGGAAACGACAGGGACATTCAGTACTTC.

The V call is TRBV6-5, the J call TRBJ2-5; D uncertain. Trimming cost V 4 bases and J 5 bases, with 17 bases left between them. There are 15 residues in the CDR3. Germline-derived CDR1 and CDR2 are MNHEY and SVGAGI. In DNA, the CDR3 is TGTGCCAGCAGTTCCTGGTCAGGTCGAGTGGAGACCCAGTACTTC. Translated: CASSSWSGRVETQYF.

V and J are TRBV30 and TRBJ1-5; D call uncertain. Trimming removed 2 bases from V and 7 bases from J, with 12 bases in between. This CDR3 region has 13 residues. The germline gives CDR1 GTSNPN, CDR2 SVGIG (reference sequence). The CDR3: CAWSLGSGQPQHF. The CDR3 nucleotides read TGTGCCTGGAGTTTGGGTAGCGGACAGCCCCAGCATTTT.

This rearrangement joins TRBV5-4 to TRBJ1-2, with TRBD1 as a possible D gene (6 bases). Germline values: CDR1 SGHNT, CDR2 YYREEE (reference sequence). The CDR3 covers 13 residues. Trimming took off 4 bases at V and 2 bases at J, with 9 bases between the two ends. CDR3 residues: CASSPDRNYGYTF. CDR3 nucleotide sequence: TGTGCCAGCAGCCCTGACAGGAACTATGGCTACACCTTC.